Only one count was recorded for the clone carrying this T cell receptor beta chain. Its specificity is not known. The CDR3 is made up of 15 amino acids. Germline V CDR1 and CDR2: SGHRS, YFSETQ. V lost 10 bases and J 2 bases, leaving 19 bases between the germline ends. The data derive from a study of T-cell reconstitution after alpha-beta-depleted transplantation in children. The study, taken as a whole, reports: By one year post-transplant, T-cell counts and diversity largely arose from T cells that were newly produced. In some patients, recipient T cells and intrathymic progenitors surviving conditioning explained high day-60 diversity. Roughly two months post-transplant, alpha-beta T cells reportedly originated from several hundred graft clones that had expanded.

TCRbeta library preparation incorporated unique molecular identifiers. TCRdb itself ran the PCR reads through MiXCR, one entry per CDR3 protein. Of about 7,400 distinct CDR3 sequences listed, about 30% are singletons. The V call is TRBV5-1, the J call TRBJ1-5, with a possible D match to TRBD1 (5 bases). The receptor's source is a boy under two years old who had a stem cell transplant for SCID, so the T cells may come from the graft donor. The input for sequencing was peripheral blood, taken 60 days after TCRalphabeta/CD19-depleted stem cell transplant. CDR3: CASNSQGVGNQPQHF. In nucleotides, the CDR3 is TGCGCCTCCAATTCGCAGGGTGTCGGCAATCAGCCCCAGCATTTT.